This T cell receptor (beta chain) derives from a study of identical twins. The V and J ends lost 6 bases and 0 bases respectively, with 20 bases between them. Germline V CDR1 and CDR2: DFQATT, SNEGSKA (reference sequence). The length of the CDR3 is 16 residues. In the case of this clonotype: Its cognate antigen is unknown.

Addition of a universal primer site occurred through template switching, and cDNA carried unique molecular identifiers. One entry per CDR3 protein, called by TCRdb with MiXCR from the 5' RACE reads. This sample has under 900,000 distinct CDR3 sequences, with 9% to 15% found just once. Study results and limitations: Instead of following the same donors, the conclusions were based on cross-sectional statistical analysis.

These data are also associated with another study on yellow fever vaccine responses in identical twins.

Sample: PBMCs. This receptor was taken from a woman aged 18-29 years in good health. The chain uses TRBV20-1 and TRBJ2-5; D is possibly TRBD2 (7 bases). The CDR3 region is CSASFRGGPYQETQYF. In DNA, the CDR3 is TGCAGTGCGAGTTTTAGGGGGGGCCCGTACCAAGAGACCCAGTACTTC.